This T cell receptor beta chain was retrieved from a study of tumor-infiltrating lymphocytes in primary liver carcinoma. The source of the blood RNA was unsorted whole blood, and germline DNA was extracted as well. The CDR3 covers 15 residues. V was pared by 3 bases and J by 0 bases, with 9 bases between. The germline V gene has CDR1 MNHNS and CDR2 SASEGT. Priming with a constant-region primer yielded TCR beta cDNA from roughly 490 ng total RNA. Investigators got TCR beta libraries out of three nested multiplex PCR rounds, done with slightly modified ARM-PCR. The opening two PCR rounds, about 11 cycles each, paired TRBV1-TRBV30 forward primers with a C-beta reverse primer. TCRdb recomputed calls from the multiplex PCR reads with MiXCR, one row per CDR3 protein. The sample shows 300,000 to 350,000 distinct CDR3 sequences, around three fifths of them seen only once.

The chain employs TRBV6-1 and TRBJ1-5; maybe TRBD1 (6 bases). The origin of this receptor is a woman younger than 45 with primary liver carcinoma and hepatitis B virus infection. Specimen: peripheral blood. The CDR3, as DNA: TGTGCCAGCAGTGATAACAGGGCTAGCAATCAGCCCCAGCATTTT. Translating it yields CASSDNRASNQPQHF.